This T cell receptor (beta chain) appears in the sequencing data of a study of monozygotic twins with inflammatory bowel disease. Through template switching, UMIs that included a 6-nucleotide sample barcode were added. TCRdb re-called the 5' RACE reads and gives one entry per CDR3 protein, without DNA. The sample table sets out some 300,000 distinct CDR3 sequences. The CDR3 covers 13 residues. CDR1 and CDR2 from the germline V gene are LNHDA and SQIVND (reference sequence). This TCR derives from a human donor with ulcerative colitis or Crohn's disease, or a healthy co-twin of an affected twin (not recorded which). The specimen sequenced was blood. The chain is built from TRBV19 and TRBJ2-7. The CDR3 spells CASSHLGSYEQYF.